This TCR beta chain stems from a study of T cells after posttransplantation cyclophosphamide. The CDR3 sequence is 15 residues long. Germline V gene lookup returns CDR1 LNHNV and CDR2 YYDKDF (reference sequence). J lost 5 bases, V lost 3 bases, and 6 bases had no gene match. This clone was counted only a few times. Only in-frame clones appear in the TCRdb table, and some are missing; sequencing was by immunoSEQ multiplex PCR. The sample contains about 41,000 clones, none of them singletons. The receptor comes from a man in his thirties or forties in good health and a related stem cell transplant donor. The chain uses TRBV15 and TRBJ2-1, with 8 bases fitting TRBD2. Sequenced material: PBMCs. The CDR3 DNA follows: TGTGCCACCAGCAGCCCACCTAGCGGGCACAATGAGCAGTTCTTC. Translation: CATSSPPSGHNEQFF. The full variable domain, in which reference TRBV15 and TRBJ2-1 provide the parts outside the CDR3, is DAMVIQNPRYQVTQFGKPVTLSCSQTLNHNVMYWYQQKSSQAPKLLFHYYDKDFNNEADTPDNFQSRRPNTSFCFLDIRSPGLGDTAMYLCATSSPPSGHNEQFFGPGTRLTVL.